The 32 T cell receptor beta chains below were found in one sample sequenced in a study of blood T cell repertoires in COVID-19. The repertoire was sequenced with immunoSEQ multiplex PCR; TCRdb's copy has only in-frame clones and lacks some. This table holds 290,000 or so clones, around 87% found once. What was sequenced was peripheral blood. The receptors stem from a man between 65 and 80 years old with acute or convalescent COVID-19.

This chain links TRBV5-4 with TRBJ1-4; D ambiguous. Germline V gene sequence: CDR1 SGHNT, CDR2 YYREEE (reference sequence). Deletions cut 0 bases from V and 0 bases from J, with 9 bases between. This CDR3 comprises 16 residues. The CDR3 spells CASSLEADSTNEKLFF. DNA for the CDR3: TGTGCCAGCAGCTTGGAAGCAGACTCAACTAATGAAAAACTGTTTTTT.

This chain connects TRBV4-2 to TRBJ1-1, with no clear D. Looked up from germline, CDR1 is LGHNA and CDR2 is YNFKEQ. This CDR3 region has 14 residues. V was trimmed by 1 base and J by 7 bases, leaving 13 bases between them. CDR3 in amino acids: CASSQVQTSFEAFF. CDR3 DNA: TGTGCCAGCAGCCAAGTACAGACTAGTTTTGAAGCTTTCTTT.

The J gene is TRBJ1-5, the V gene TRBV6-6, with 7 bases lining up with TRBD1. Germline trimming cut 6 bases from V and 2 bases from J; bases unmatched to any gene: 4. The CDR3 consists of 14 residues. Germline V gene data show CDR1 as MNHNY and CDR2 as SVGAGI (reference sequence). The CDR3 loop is CASRRDSRNQPQHF. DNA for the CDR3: TGTGCCAGCAGGAGGGACAGCCGCAATCAGCCCCAGCATTTT.

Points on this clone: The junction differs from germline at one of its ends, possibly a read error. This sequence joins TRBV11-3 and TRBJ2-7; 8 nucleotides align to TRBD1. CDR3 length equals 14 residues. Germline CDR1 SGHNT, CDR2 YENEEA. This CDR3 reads CASSLDRGRHEQYF. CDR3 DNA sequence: TGTGCCAGCAGCCTAGACAGGGGTAGGCACGAGCAGTACTTC.

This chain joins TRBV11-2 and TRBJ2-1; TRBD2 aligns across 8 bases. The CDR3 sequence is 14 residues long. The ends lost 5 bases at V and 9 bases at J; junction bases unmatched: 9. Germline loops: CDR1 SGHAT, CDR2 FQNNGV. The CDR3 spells CASSGVAGPIEQFF. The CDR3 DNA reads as TGTGCCAGCAGCGGGGTAGCGGGACCGATTGAGCAGTTCTTC.

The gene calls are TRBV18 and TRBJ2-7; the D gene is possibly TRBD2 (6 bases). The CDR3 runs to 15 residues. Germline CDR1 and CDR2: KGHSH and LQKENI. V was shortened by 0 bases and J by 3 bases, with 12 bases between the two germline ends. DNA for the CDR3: TGTGCCAGCTCACCACCGGGAGGTGCTCTCTACGAGCAGTACTTC. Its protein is CASSPPGGALYEQYF. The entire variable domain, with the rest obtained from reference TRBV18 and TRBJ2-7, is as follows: NAGVMQNPRHLVRRRGQEARLRCSPMKGHSHVYWYRQLPEEGLKFMVYLQKENIIDESGMPKERFSAEFPKEGPSILRIQQVVRGDSAAYFCASSPPGGALYEQYFGPGTRLTVT.

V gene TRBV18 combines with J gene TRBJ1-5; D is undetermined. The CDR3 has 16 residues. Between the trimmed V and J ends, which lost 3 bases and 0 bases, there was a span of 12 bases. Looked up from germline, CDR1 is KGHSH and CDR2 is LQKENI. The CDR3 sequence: CASSPGNPYSNQPQHF. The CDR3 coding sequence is TGTGCCAGCTCACCGGGCAACCCATATAGCAATCAGCCCCAGCATTTT.

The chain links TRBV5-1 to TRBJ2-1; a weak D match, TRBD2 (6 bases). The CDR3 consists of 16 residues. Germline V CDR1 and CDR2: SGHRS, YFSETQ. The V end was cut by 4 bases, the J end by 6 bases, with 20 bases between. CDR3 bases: TGCGCCAGCAGCCTCCCCCTAAGGGACTTTCGCAATGAGCAGTTCTTC. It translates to CASSLPLRDFRNEQFF. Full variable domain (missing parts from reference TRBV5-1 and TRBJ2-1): KAGVTQTPRYLIKTRGQQVTLSCSPISGHRSVSWYQQTPGQGLQFLFEYFSETQRNKGNFPGRFSGRQFSNSRSEMNVSTLELGDSALYLCASSLPLRDFRNEQFFGPGTRLTVL.

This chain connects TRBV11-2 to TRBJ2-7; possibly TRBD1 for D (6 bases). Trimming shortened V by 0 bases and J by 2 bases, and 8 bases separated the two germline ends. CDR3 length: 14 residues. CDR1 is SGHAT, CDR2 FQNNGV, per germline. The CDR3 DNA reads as TGTGCCAGCAGCTTAGAGGGGACACCCTACGAGCAGTACTTC. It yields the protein CASSLEGTPYEQYF. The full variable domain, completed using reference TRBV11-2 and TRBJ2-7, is EAGVAQSPRYKIIEKRQSVAFWCNPISGHATLYWYQQILGQGPKLLIQFQNNGVVDDSQLPKDRFSAERLKGVDSTLKIQPAKLEDSAVYLCASSLEGTPYEQYFGPGTRLTVT.

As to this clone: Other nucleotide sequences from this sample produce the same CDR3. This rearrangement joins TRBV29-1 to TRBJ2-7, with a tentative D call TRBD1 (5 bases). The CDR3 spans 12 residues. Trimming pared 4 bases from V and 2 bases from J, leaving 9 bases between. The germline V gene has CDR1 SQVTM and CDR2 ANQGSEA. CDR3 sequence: CSVGQGTYEQYF. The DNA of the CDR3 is TGCAGCGTTGGTCAGGGAACCTACGAGCAGTACTTC.

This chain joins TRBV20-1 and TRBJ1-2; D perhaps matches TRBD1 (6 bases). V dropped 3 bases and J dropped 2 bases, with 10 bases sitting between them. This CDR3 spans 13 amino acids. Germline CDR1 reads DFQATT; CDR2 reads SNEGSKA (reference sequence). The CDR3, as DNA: TGCAGTGCTAGTTCCACAGGGAACTATGGCTACACCTTC. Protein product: CSASSTGNYGYTF.

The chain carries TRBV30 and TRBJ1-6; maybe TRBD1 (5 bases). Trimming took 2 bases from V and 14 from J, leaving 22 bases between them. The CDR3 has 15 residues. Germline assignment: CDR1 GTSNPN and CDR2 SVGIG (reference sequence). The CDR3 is CAWSSITGLFLSLHF. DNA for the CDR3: TGTGCCTGGAGTTCCATCACAGGTTTATTTTTATCCCTCCACTTT. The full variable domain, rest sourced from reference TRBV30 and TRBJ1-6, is SQTIHQWPATLVQPVGSPLSLECTVEGTSNPNLYWYRQAAGRGLQLLFYSVGIGQISSEVPQNLSASRPQDRQFILSSKKLLLSDSGFYLCAWSSITGLFLSLHFGNGTRLTVT.

In DNA, the CDR3 is TGTGCCAGCAGCTTAACTAGCGGGAAGAGAACCCAGTACTTC. Translating it yields CASSLTSGKRTQYF. This rearrangement joins TRBV7-9 to TRBJ2-5; 10 nucleotides line up with TRBD2. CDR1 and CDR2 (germline): SEHNR, FQNEAQ (reference sequence). The CDR3 spans 14 residues. After removal of 2 bases from V and 8 bases from J, the junction contained 5 bases not matched to a gene.

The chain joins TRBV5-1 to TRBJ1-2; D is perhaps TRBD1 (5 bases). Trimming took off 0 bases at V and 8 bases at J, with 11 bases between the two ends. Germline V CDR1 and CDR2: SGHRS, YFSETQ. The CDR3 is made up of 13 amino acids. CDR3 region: CASSLGAGLGYTF. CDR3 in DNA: TGCGCCAGCAGCTTGGGAGCAGGGCTGGGCTACACCTTC.

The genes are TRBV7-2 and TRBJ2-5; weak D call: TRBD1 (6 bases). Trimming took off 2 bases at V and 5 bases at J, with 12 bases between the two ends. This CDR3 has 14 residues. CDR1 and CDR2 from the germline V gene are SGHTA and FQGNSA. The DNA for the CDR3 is TGTGCCAGCAGCTTAAACAGGGTAGAGGAGACCCAGTACTTC. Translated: CASSLNRVEETQYF.

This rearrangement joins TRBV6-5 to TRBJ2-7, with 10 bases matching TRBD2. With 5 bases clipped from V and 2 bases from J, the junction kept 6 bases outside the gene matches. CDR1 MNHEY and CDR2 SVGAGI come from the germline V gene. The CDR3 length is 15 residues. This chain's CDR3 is CASSQQAGGPYEQYF. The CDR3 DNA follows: TGTGCCAGCAGTCAACAAGCGGGAGGGCCCTACGAGCAGTACTTC.

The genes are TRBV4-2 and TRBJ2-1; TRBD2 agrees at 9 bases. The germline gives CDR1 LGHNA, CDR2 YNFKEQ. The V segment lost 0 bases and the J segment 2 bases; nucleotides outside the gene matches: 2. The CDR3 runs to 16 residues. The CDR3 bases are TGTGCCAGCAGCCAAGAGACTAGCGGAACCTACAATGAGCAGTTCTTC. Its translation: CASSQETSGTYNEQFF.

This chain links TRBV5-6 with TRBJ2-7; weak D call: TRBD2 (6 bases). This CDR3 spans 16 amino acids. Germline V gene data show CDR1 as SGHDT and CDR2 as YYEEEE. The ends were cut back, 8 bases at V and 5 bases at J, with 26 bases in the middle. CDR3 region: CASSRRGGLPPNEQYF. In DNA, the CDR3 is TGTGCCAGTAGCCGGAGAGGAGGGTTACCCCCTAACGAGCAGTACTTC.

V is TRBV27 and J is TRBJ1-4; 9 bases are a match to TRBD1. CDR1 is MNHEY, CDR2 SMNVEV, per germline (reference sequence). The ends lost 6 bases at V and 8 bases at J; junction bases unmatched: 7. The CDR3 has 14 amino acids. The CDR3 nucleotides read TGTGCCAGCAGCCCTACAGGGGGCAAGGAAAAACTGTTTTTT. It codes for CASSPTGGKEKLFF.

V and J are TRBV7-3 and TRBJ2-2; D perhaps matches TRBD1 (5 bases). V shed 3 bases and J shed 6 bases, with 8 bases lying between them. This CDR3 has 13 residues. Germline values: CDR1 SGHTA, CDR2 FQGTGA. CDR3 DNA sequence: TGTGCCAGCAGCTTTCAGGGCGCCGGGGAGCTGTTTTTT. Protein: CASSFQGAGELFF.

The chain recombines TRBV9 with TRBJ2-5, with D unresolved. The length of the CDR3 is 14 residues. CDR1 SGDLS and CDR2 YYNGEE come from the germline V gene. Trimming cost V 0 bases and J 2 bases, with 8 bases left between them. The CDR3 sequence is CASSVAGRQETQYF. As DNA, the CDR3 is TGTGCCAGCAGCGTAGCTGGCAGACAAGAGACCCAGTACTTC.

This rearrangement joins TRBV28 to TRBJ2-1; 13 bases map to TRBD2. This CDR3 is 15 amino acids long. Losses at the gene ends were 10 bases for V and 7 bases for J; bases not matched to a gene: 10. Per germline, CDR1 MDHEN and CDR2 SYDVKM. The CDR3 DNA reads TGTGCCACCAACGATAGACTAGCGGGGGGAAATGAGCAGTTCTTC. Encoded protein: CATNDRLAGGNEQFF. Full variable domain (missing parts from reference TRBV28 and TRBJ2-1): DVKVTQSSRYLVKRTGEKVFLECVQDMDHENMFWYRQDPGLGLRLIYFSYDVKMKEKGDIPEGYSVSREKKERFSLILESASTNQTSMYLCATNDRLAGGNEQFFGPGTRLTVL.

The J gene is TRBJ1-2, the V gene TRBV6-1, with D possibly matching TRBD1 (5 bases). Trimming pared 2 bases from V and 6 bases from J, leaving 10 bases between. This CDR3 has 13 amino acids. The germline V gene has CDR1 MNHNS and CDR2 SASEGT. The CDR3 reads CASSELLRDGYTF. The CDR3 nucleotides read TGTGCCAGCAGTGAATTACTCAGGGATGGCTACACCTTC.

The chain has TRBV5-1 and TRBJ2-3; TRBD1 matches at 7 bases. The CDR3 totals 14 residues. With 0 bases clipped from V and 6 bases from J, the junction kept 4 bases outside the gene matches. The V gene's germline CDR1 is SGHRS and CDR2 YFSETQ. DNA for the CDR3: TGCGCCAGCAGCTTGGAGGGACAGTGGGATACGCAGTATTTT. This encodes CASSLEGQWDTQYF.

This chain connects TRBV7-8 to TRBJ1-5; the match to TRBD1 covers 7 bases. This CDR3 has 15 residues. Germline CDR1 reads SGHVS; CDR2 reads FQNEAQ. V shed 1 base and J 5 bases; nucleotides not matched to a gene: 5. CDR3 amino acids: CASSLVGGEHQPQHF. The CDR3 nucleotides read TGTGCCAGCAGCTTAGTAGGGGGCGAACATCAGCCCCAGCATTTT.

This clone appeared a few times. CDR3 region: CSASPTSGGAIEQYF. In DNA, the CDR3 is TGCAGTGCTAGTCCGACTAGCGGGGGGGCTATCGAGCAGTACTTC. The chain carries TRBV20-1 and TRBJ2-7; 14 bases are shared with TRBD2. Trimming took 3 bases from V and 6 from J; bases not matched to a gene: 7. The CDR3 is 15 residues long. CDR1 and CDR2 (germline): DFQATT, SNEGSKA (reference sequence).

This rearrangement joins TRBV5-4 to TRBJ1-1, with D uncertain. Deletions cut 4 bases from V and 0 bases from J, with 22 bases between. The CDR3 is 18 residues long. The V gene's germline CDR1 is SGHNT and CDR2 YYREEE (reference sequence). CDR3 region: CASSPDRERSSLNTEAFF. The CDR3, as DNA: TGTGCCAGCAGCCCCGATCGTGAGAGGTCGAGCTTGAACACTGAAGCTTTCTTT.

This CDR3 reads CASSTAYQPQHF. CDR3 DNA: TGTGCCAGCAGTACCGCGTATCAGCCCCAGCATTTT. The chain recombines TRBV28 with TRBJ1-5, with D hard to call. The germline V gene encodes CDR1 MDHEN and CDR2 SYDVKM. This CDR3 contains 12 residues. V gave up 5 bases and J gave up 5 bases, with 7 bases separating them.

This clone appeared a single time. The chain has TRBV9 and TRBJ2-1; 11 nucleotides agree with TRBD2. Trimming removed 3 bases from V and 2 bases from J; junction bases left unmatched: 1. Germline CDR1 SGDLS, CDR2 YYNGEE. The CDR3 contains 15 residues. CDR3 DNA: TGTGCCAGCAGCGGTAGCGGGAGGGCCTACAATGAGCAGTTCTTC. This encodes CASSGSGRAYNEQFF.

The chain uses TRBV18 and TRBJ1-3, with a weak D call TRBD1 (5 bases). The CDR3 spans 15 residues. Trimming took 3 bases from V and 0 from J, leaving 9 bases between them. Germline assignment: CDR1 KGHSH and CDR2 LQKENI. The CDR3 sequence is CASSPTTVSGNTIYF. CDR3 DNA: TGTGCCAGCTCACCTACGACAGTCTCTGGAAACACCATATATTTT.

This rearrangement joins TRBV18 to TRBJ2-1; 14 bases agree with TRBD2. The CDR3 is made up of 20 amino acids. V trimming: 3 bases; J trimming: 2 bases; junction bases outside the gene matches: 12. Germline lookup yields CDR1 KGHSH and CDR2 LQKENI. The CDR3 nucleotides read TGTGCCAGCTCACCCGGTGCCGGGACTAGCGGGAGTGGGACCTACAATGAGCAGTTCTTC. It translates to CASSPGAGTSGSGTYNEQFF.

CDR3 sequence (DNA): TGTGCCAGCAGCCCAACAGTGATCTATGGCTACACCTTC. This encodes CASSPTVIYGYTF. The V call is TRBV3-1 (or the pseudogene TRBV3-2), the J call TRBJ1-2, with unresolved D. The CDR3 extends over 13 amino acids. V shed 4 bases and J shed 4 bases, with 10 bases lying between them. The germline V gene has CDR1 LGHDT and CDR2 YNNKEL (reference sequence).